This T cell receptor beta chain comes out of a study of radiotherapy plus CTLA-4 blockade in lung cancer. Focal radiation was given together with CTLA-4 blockade (ipilimumab) to patients with chemo-refractory metastatic non-small-cell lung cancer. Here immunoSEQ multiplex PCR was the method, and the copy in TCRdb shows in-frame clones only, minus some. Here the sample spans about 97,000 clones, approximately 74% being singletons. CDR1 and CDR2 from the germline V gene are MDHEN and SYDVKM. This CDR3 has 15 amino acids. This specimen consisted of peripheral blood, obtained from a patient treated with radiotherapy plus ipilimumab. This TCR derives from a human donor with non-small cell lung cancer who had a partial response to radiotherapy plus ipilimumab. Some clones in this sample may be carry-over from other donors' samples. The V gene is TRBV28, the J gene TRBJ2-5; 9 bases fit TRBD1. TRBJ2-7 explains the end of the DNA better; the J call may be wrong. In DNA, the CDR3 is TGTGCCAGCAGTTCCCCGACAGGGGGATCCTACGAGCAGTACTTC. Its protein product is CASSSPTGGSYEQYF.